Shown below are 17 T cell receptor beta chains from a single sample sequenced in a study of blood T cell repertoires in COVID-19. TCRdb keeps only in-frame clones here, not all; method: immunoSEQ multiplex PCR. The table has 150,000 to 200,000 clones, 80% seen once. Material: PBMCs or T cells enriched from blood (not recorded which). The receptors derive from a man between 40 and 49 years old who had recovered from COVID-19.

This chain links TRBV5-1 with TRBJ2-5, with D tentatively TRBD1 (5 bases). The germline gives CDR1 SGHRS, CDR2 YFSETQ. The CDR3 length is 14 residues. V dropped 3 bases and J dropped 5 bases, with 14 bases sitting between them. CDR3 nucleotide sequence: TGCGCCAGCAGCTCCGCGGCAGGGTGGGAGACCCAGTACTTC. As protein: CASSSAAGWETQYF.

Only a few counts were recorded for this clone. The V and J genes are TRBV21-1 and TRBJ1-5; TRBD1, the table's D call, lacks a check against the DNA. TRBV21-1 is annotated as a pseudogene. The length of the CDR3 is 15 residues. In DNA form, the CDR3 reads TGTGCCAGCAGCAAAGGGACAGGGGCCAATCAGCCCCAGCATTTT. Amino acid sequence: CASSKGTGANQPQHF.

The V call is TRBV2, the J call TRBJ2-7; 10 positions agree with TRBD2. The CDR3 is made up of 17 amino acids. The junction had 9 bases not matched to a gene; V was cut back by 4 bases and J by 0 bases. CDR1 and CDR2 from the germline V gene are SNHLY and FYNNEI. Written as DNA, the CDR3 is TGTGCCAGCAGTGGTCTAGCGGGGGTCGCGAGCTCCTACGAGCAGTACGTC. This translates into CASSGLAGVASSYEQYV.

This clone was seen more than once but under ten times. The chain carries TRBV11-2 and TRBJ2-3, with 9 bases fitting TRBD2. In germline, CDR1 is SGHAT, CDR2 FQNNGV. The CDR3 has 16 amino acids. The junction had 12 bases not matched to a gene; V was cut back by 5 bases and J by 6 bases. The CDR3 reads CASSPRLAASGDTQYF. DNA for the CDR3: TGTGCCAGCAGCCCCCGACTAGCGGCCTCAGGGGATACGCAGTATTTT. The full variable domain, in which reference TRBV11-2 and TRBJ2-3 provide the parts outside the CDR3, is EAGVAQSPRYKIIEKRQSVAFWCNPISGHATLYWYQQILGQGPKLLIQFQNNGVVDDSQLPKDRFSAERLKGVDSTLKIQPAKLEDSAVYLCASSPRLAASGDTQYFGPGTRLTVL.

The V gene is TRBV21-1, the J gene TRBJ1-3; the D call TRBD1 from the table was never checked on the DNA. TRBV21-1 is a pseudogene segment. This CDR3 contains 15 residues. The CDR3, as DNA: TGTGCCAGCAGCAAAGCGGCAGTATGGGCGAACACCATATATTTT. This gives the protein CASSKAAVWANTIYF.

The V and J genes are TRBV9 and TRBJ2-7; TRBD1 aligns across 11 bases. With 3 bases clipped from V and 3 bases from J, the junction kept 11 bases outside the gene matches. The CDR3 contains 17 residues. CDR1 SGDLS and CDR2 YYNGEE come from the germline V gene. The CDR3 nucleotides read TGTGCCAGCAGCGCCTTGGACAGGGGGCAGGAGGACTACGAGCAGTACGTC. Amino acid sequence: CASSALDRGQEDYEQYV.

This rearrangement joins TRBV6-5 to TRBJ1-6; D is unclear. The germline V and J ends were trimmed by 2 bases and 10 bases, with 12 bases remaining between them. The V gene's germline CDR1 is MNHEY and CDR2 SVGAGI. The CDR3 is 14 amino acids. The CDR3 loop reads CASSYEGGRSPLHF. The CDR3 region has the DNA TGTGCCAGCAGTTACGAGGGTGGTCGGTCACCCCTCCACTTT.

This sequence joins TRBV30 and TRBJ1-1, with a possible D match to TRBD1 (5 bases). The germline V gene encodes CDR1 GTSNPN and CDR2 SVGIG (reference sequence). V shed 7 bases and J shed 0 bases, with 18 bases lying between them. This CDR3 region has 15 residues. Written as DNA, the CDR3 is TGTGCCTTTGGGGACCTGCGGGGGGTGAACACTGAAGCTTTCTTT. Protein product: CAFGDLRGVNTEAFF.

The J gene is TRBJ2-5, the V gene TRBV9, with TRBD2 matching over 8 bases. J was trimmed by 3 bases and V by 4 bases; bases with no gene match: 17. The germline V gene encodes CDR1 SGDLS and CDR2 YYNGEE. CDR3 length equals 18 residues. The CDR3 DNA is TGTGCCAGCAGCCCCCGACGAGGGGTCGCGGGGGGTAAAGAGACCCAGTACTTC. Translated: CASSPRRGVAGGKETQYF.

CDR3 nucleotide sequence: TGTGCCAGTAGTATGCTACAGGGATGGAACACTGAAGCTTTCTTT. It codes for CASSMLQGWNTEAFF. The V call is TRBV19, the J call TRBJ1-1; a weak D match, TRBD1 (6 bases). This CDR3 is 15 amino acids long. V lost 3 bases and J lost 1, with 12 bases in between. Germline lookup yields CDR1 LNHDA and CDR2 SQIVND (reference sequence).

This clone occurred many times. The chain has TRBV19 and TRBJ1-6, with D maybe TRBD1 (5 bases). The CDR3 is made up of 16 amino acids. CDR1 is LNHDA and CDR2 is SQIVND in the germline V gene (reference sequence). The V end lost 1 base, the J end lost 6 bases, and 13 bases lay between the germline ends. The CDR3 nucleotides are TGTGCCAGTAGTATAGTTGGCGGGGACGCTAATTCACCCCTCCACTTT. Protein: CASSIVGGDANSPLHF.

V and J are TRBV30 and TRBJ2-7, with no clear D. Germline V lookup: CDR1 GTSNPN, CDR2 SVGIG (reference sequence). CDR3 length: 14 amino acids. Trimming took 1 base from V and 5 from J, leaving 15 bases between them. CDR3 in amino acids: CAWSENMADHEQYF. The CDR3 nucleotides are TGTGCCTGGAGTGAAAATATGGCCGATCACGAGCAGTACTTC.

This rearrangement joins TRBV9 to TRBJ2-5; D gene ambiguous. V lost 3 bases and J lost 1, with 13 bases in between. Germline V gene lookup returns CDR1 SGDLS and CDR2 YYNGEE. The CDR3 consists of 15 residues. CDR3 DNA: TGTGCCAGCAGCGGGATGTCTGCGGCCCAAGAGACCCAGTACTTC. Translation: CASSGMSAAQETQYF.

The chain joins TRBV18 to TRBJ1-4; tentatively, D is TRBD1 (6 bases). In germline, CDR1 is KGHSH, CDR2 LQKENI. Trimming took 2 bases from V and 2 from J, leaving 9 bases between them. The CDR3 contains 15 residues. The CDR3 region is CASSPSRGTNEKLFF. The CDR3 region has the DNA TGTGCCAGCTCACCATCCAGGGGCACTAATGAAAAACTGTTTTTT.

This chain joins TRBV21-1 and TRBJ2-7; the table names TRBD1, a call not compared with the DNA. TRBV21-1 is an annotated pseudogene. CDR3 length equals 14 residues. CDR3 DNA: TGTGCCAGGGATAATAGGGGGTCTGCTGACGAGCAGTACGTC. Residues: CARDNRGSADEQYV.

The chain couples TRBV5-6 to TRBJ2-4; D gene ambiguous. V was pared by 0 bases and J by 9 bases, with 7 bases between. Germline-derived CDR1 and CDR2 are SGHDT and YYEEEE. The CDR3 runs to 12 residues. As DNA, the CDR3 is TGTGCCAGCAGCTTGGAACCCAGCATTCAGTACTTC. Translating gives CASSLEPSIQYF.

The rearrangement joins TRBV5-6 to TRBJ1-2; D gene unclear. This CDR3 comprises 17 residues. CDR1 is SGHDT and CDR2 is YYEEEE in the germline V gene. V was trimmed by 4 bases and J by 3 bases, leaving 22 bases between them. The CDR3 sequence is CASSRTGETGDYYGYTF. The CDR3 bases are TGTGCCAGCAGCCGGACGGGAGAAACCGGGGATTACTATGGCTACACCTTC.